This T cell receptor (beta chain) was documented in a study of T-cell memory formation after mild COVID-19. Using its own MiXCR run on the 5' RACE reads, TCRdb lists one record per CDR3 protein. The sample includes 40,000 to 60,000 distinct CDR3 sequences, roughly a quarter of them seen just once. V shed 2 bases and J 4 bases; nucleotides not matched to a gene: 7. The CDR3 consists of 16 residues. The germline CDR1 and CDR2 sequences are KGHDR and SFDVKD. This sequence joins TRBV24-1 and TRBJ2-5, with TRBD2 matching 9 bases. The source is a man younger than 35 who had mild COVID-19 (a few samples of this study predate the infection). Cell type and time point are not known. Sequencing was carried out using PBMCs or a T cell subset sorted from them (not recorded which). The DNA of the CDR3 is TGTGCCACCAGTGATTCCCGGGCTAGCGGGGTAGAGACCCAGTACTTC. It specifies CATSDSRASGVETQYF.